These T cell receptor beta chains were read from a single sample in a study of technical replicates of blood from a few donors. Data came from immunoSEQ multiplex PCR; TCRdb stores just in-frame clones and leaves some out. Here the sample spans tens of thousands of clones, roughly 96% being singletons. What was sequenced was T cells isolated from PBMCs. All receptors come from a human donor in good health. Both conserved end residues are trimmed from each CDR3.

j_call,v_call,cdr3_aa
TRBJ2-1,TRBV6-1,ASSEKGLGLAGGRYNEQF
TRBJ1-1,TRBV19,ASSMGAGTEAF
TRBJ1-1,TRBV28,ASSYRGPTEAF
TRBJ1-1,TRBV4-1,ASSQDPGGLSH
TRBJ1-1,TRBV30,AWSGRNTEAF
TRBJ1-1,TRBV5-1,ASSLGFGESPEAF
TRBJ2-1,TRBV25-1,ASSEGGSGGYEQF
TRBJ2-2,TRBV9,ASSLHQITGELF
TRBJ1-3,TRBV2,ASSETKGNTIY
TRBJ1-2,TRBV4-1,ASSQVGGSGYT
TRBJ1-1,TRBV25-1,ASSRGVGTGISEAF
TRBJ2-1,TRBV7-6,ASSLEVGLAGSYNEQF